This note documents a single TCR beta chain sequence. Its antigen remains undetermined. The input lacks base qualities; no much larger clone sits a single base away. Library method: the immunoSEQ multiplex PCR assay. Rearranged TCR beta chain sequences were amplified using the hsTCRB Kit according to the manufacturer's protocol. Sequencing of TCRB libraries was carried out on an Illumina MiSeq. The original methods were these. Demultiplexing, trimming and gene mapping were performed with the kit vendor's proprietary platform. The clones in this table, taken by TCRdb from immuneACCESS, are in-frame only. Not every clone is retained; where verified, under half of the shortfall comes from an unresolved V gene, and the cause of the rest is unknown. That table gives V, J and clone size, and the DNA gave D and trimming. In all, the sample holds nearly 55,000 clones, and around four fifths of those were seen once. Roughly 4% of the sample lies in the top ten.

Trimming leaves V shorter by 6 bases and J shorter by 12 bases, with the junction holding 14 bases beyond the gene matches. The CDR3, from cysteine to phenylalanine, totals 15 residues. The CDR3 DNA has 45 bases and is translated from base 1. Taken from the germline V gene (reference sequence), the CDR1 and CDR2 loops are MNHNY and SVGAGI. This record comes from a study of a mutant IDH1 vaccine in newly diagnosed glioma (dated by TCRdb to the early 2020s). Regarding the complete study: In the chemotherapy-containing groups, vaccination started alongside temozolomide cycles, whereas in patients who had radiotherapy alone it started 4-6 weeks after radiotherapy. Of the roughly 32 treated patients, around 60% were male and roughly 38% were female, and a mean age of roughly 40 years was recorded. The week-35 safety follow-up was designated visit V12, and the week-47 end of study was designated visit V13. Peripheral blood samples were drawn at six visits, namely V03 (baseline), V05, V07, V10, V12 and V13. Prior to enrollment, standard therapy consisting of radiotherapy alone, temozolomide alone, or radiochemotherapy with temozolomide had been administered to patients, with the combination being received by most patients. Longitudinal TCRB deep sequencing was performed for fewer than 30 treated patients wherever samples were available for exploratory analyses.

Results and caveats for the whole study, not just this receptor: Pseudoprogression appeared unrelated to alterations in the top peripheral T cell clonotypes detected by TCRB sequencing. Selection of PBMC samples for TCRB deep sequencing was based on availability. Immune responses induced by the vaccine were seen in approximately 93% of patients across multiple MHC alleles. According to the authors, sample limitations meant that analyses of patient blood samples could not be reproduced.

This specimen's time point label, interpreted: week 35, safety follow-up. Each vaccine dose was 300 ug of a 20-mer mutant IDH1 peptide in Montanide, given subcutaneously with topical imiquimod. Eight vaccinations were administered to patients in weeks 1, 3, 5, 7, 11, 15, 19 and 23, corresponding to visits V03 through V10. Newly diagnosed WHO grade 3 or 4 IDH1-mutant astrocytomas showing loss of nuclear ATRX were present in the donors. The samples were drawn from NOA16, a multicentre, single-arm, open-label phase I trial in Germany that tested a mutant IDH1 peptide vaccine in humans for the first time. Genomic DNA for TCRB sequencing was extracted from EDTA blood using the DNeasy Blood and Tissue Kit.

This material consisted of PBMCs, taken from a glioma patient whose treatment included an IDH1 peptide vaccine. The V and J genes are TRBV6-6 and TRBJ1-6; 7 bases in the middle match TRBD1. This receptor was taken from a young woman with glioma. The DNA reads TGTGCCAGCAGAAAGGGACAGCCTTTCTGGAGACCCCTCCACTTT. Its translation reads: CASRKGQPFWRPLHF.